The 11 T cell receptor beta chains in this list originate from one sample, sequenced in a study of OX40 agonist ivuxolimab in advanced cancers. Method: immunoSEQ multiplex PCR; TCRdb's copy keeps in-frame clones and lacks some. This table has about 100,000 clones, about nine tenths appearing once. This specimen was CD4+ or CD8+ T cells sorted from blood, taken in a trial of the OX40 agonist ivuxolimab. All receptors come from an adult with an advanced solid tumor such as melanoma, head and neck, liver or kidney cancer.

The chain uses TRBV5-1 and TRBJ2-1; D possibly corresponds to TRBD1 (10 bases). Between the trimmed V and J ends, which lost 1 base and 4 bases, there was a span of 15 bases. The V gene's germline CDR1 is SGHRS and CDR2 YFSETQ. The CDR3 is 16 amino acids. CDR3 DNA sequence: TGCGCCAGCAGCTTGCTAGCGGGACAGGGGTACAATGAGCAGTTCTTC. Its translation is CASSLLAGQGYNEQFF.

This clone appeared once. This chain links TRBV7-9 with TRBJ1-2; D not resolved. The germline V and J ends were trimmed by 3 bases and 4 bases, with 9 bases remaining between them. The CDR3 runs 13 residues. Germline CDR1 and CDR2: SEHNR and FQNEAQ (reference sequence). DNA of the CDR3: TGTGCCAGCAGCTTGCCGCAGGCCTATGGCTACACCTTC. It specifies CASSLPQAYGYTF.

The chain is built from TRBV7-8 and TRBJ2-7, with unresolved D. V was cut by 5 bases and J by 6 bases, with 8 bases left in between. The CDR3 is 11 residues long. CDR1 SGHVS and CDR2 FQNEAQ come from the germline V gene. The CDR3 DNA follows: TGTGCCAGCAGCCAGTCGGCCGAGCAGTACTTC. It encodes CASSQSAEQYF.

The chain carries TRBV11-3 and TRBJ2-1; D not certain. This CDR3 contains 11 residues. The V gene lost 7 bases and the J gene lost 4 bases, with 5 bases spanning the gap. CDR1 is SGHNT and CDR2 is YENEEA in the germline V gene. This CDR3 is CASTDYNEQFF. In DNA form, the CDR3 reads TGTGCCAGCACGGATTACAATGAGCAGTTCTTC.

The J gene is TRBJ2-7, the V gene TRBV25-1; 7 nucleotides line up with TRBD2. The V and J ends lost 4 bases and 1 base, in that order; junction bases with no gene match: 4. CDR1 and CDR2 (germline): MGHDK, SYGVNS. CDR3 size: 14 residues. The CDR3 protein is CASSVGGVSYEQYF. The CDR3 region has the DNA TGTGCCAGCAGTGTTGGGGGGGTTTCCTACGAGCAGTACTTC.

V gene TRBV5-4 combines with J gene TRBJ2-3; D remains unclear. The V and J ends lost 1 base and 6 bases respectively, with 12 bases between them. This CDR3 is built from 14 residues. Germline V gene lookup returns CDR1 SGHNT and CDR2 YYREEE (reference sequence). The CDR3 DNA is TGTGCCAGCAGCTTGAAAGCGATTGCCGATACGCAGTATTTT. Protein sequence: CASSLKAIADTQYF. Complete variable domain (other parts from reference TRBV5-4 and TRBJ2-3): ETGVTQSPTHLIKTRGQQVTLRCSSQSGHNTVSWYQQALGQGPQFIFQYYREEENGRGNFPPRFSGLQFPNYSSELNVNALELDDSALYLCASSLKAIADTQYFGPGTRLTVL.

The J gene is TRBJ2-2, the V gene TRBV6-1, with unresolved D. Germline values: CDR1 MNHNS, CDR2 SASEGT. V dropped 8 bases and J dropped 0 bases, with 7 bases sitting between them. This CDR3 region has 13 residues. The CDR3 loop reads CASHSANTGELFF. As DNA, the CDR3 is TGTGCCAGCCACTCTGCGAACACCGGGGAGCTGTTTTTT.

V and J are TRBV11-3 and TRBJ2-1, with TRBD1 matching over 9 bases. The CDR3 extends over 15 amino acids. Germline CDR1 reads SGHNT; CDR2 reads YENEEA. Trimming removed 6 bases from V and 0 bases from J; junction bases left unmatched: 3. CDR3 sequence reads: CASSKDRGSYNEQFF. The CDR3 nucleotides read TGTGCCAGCAGTAAGGACAGGGGCTCCTACAATGAGCAGTTCTTC.

This clone was detected a few times. The J gene is TRBJ1-2, the V gene TRBV2; D gene ambiguous. CDR1 and CDR2 (germline): SNHLY, FYNNEI. The V and J ends lost 5 bases and 2 bases respectively, with 6 bases between them. This CDR3 has 12 residues. The CDR3 nucleotides read TGTGCCAGCAGTCTGGACAACTATGGCTACACCTTC. This codes for CASSLDNYGYTF.

The chain has TRBV28 and TRBJ1-1, with D perhaps matching TRBD1 (5 bases). Trimming took off 3 bases at V and 3 bases at J, with 5 bases between the two ends. The CDR3 extends over 12 amino acids. Per the germline V gene, CDR1 is MDHEN and CDR2 is SYDVKM. The DNA of the CDR3 is TGTGCCAGCAGTTTGGGGCACACTGAAGCTTTCTTT. This translates into CASSLGHTEAFF.

This chain joins TRBV5-5 and TRBJ2-5; D remains ambiguous. CDR1 is SGHKS and CDR2 is YYEKEE in the germline V gene (reference sequence). This CDR3 is built from 13 residues. V shed 4 bases and J shed 0 bases, with 7 bases lying between them. CDR3 sequence reads: CASSVGNQETQYF. The CDR3 region has the DNA TGTGCCAGCAGCGTGGGAAACCAAGAGACCCAGTACTTC.